The 17 T cell receptor beta chains below all came from one sample that was sequenced in a study of T cell changes during pregnancy in multiple sclerosis (dated by TCRdb to the late 2010s). Receptor libraries were prepared by the immunoSEQ multiplex PCR assay. TCRdb obtained this table from immuneACCESS and retained in-frame rearrangements with V and J assigned. These tables miss some clones; where compared with another copy, unresolved V genes account for less than half of the shortfall, and the remainder is unexplained. The sample data list fewer than 20,000 clones, and about 84% of these were observed just once. The ten largest clones add up to around 8.7% of the sample. Sequences were derived from CD8+ T cells from peripheral blood mononuclear cells, sampled after pregnancy. The receptor set was obtained from a female donor with multiple sclerosis, enrolled in a pregnancy study.

With regard to this clone: A junction end diverges from the germline sequence, so it may reflect a read error. V and J are TRBV5-4 and TRBJ2-2; D remains ambiguous. CDR1 is SGHNT, CDR2 YYREEE, per germline (reference sequence). There are 12 residues in the CDR3. CDR3 in DNA: TGTGCCACCAGCGACGGGACCGGGGAGCTGTTTTTT. It translates to CATSDGTGELFF. The whole variable domain, remainder taken from reference TRBV5-4 and TRBJ2-2, is ETGVTQSPTHLIKTRGQQVTLRCSSQSGHNTVSWYQQALGQGPQFIFQYYREEENGRGNFPPRFSGLQFPNYSSELNVNALELDDSALYLCATSDGTGELFFGEGSRLTVL.

V is TRBV5-6 and J is TRBJ2-1; D is perhaps TRBD2 (6 bases). V was clipped by 4 bases and J by 10 bases, with 12 bases between them. Germline V gives CDR1 SGHDT, CDR2 YYEEEE. The CDR3 runs 12 residues. DNA for the CDR3: TGTGCCAGCAGCGAATCTAGCGAGGAGCAGTTCTTC. Its protein product is CASSESSEEQFF. Filled out from reference TRBV5-6 and TRBJ2-1, the complete variable domain reads DAGVTQSPTHLIKTRGQQVTLRCSPKSGHDTVSWYQQALGQGPQFIFQYYEEEERQRGNFPDRFSGHQFPNYSSELNVNALLLGDSALYLCASSESSEEQFFGPGTRLTVL.

The chain links TRBV9 to TRBJ2-7; 11 bases map to TRBD2. Losses at the gene ends were 2 bases for V and 3 bases for J; bases not matched to a gene: 1. Per germline, CDR1 SGDLS and CDR2 YYNGEE. This CDR3 has 14 amino acids. CDR3 coding DNA: TGTGCCAGCAGCGTTAGCGGGGGGGTCTACGAGCAGTACTTC. Translated, it gives CASSVSGGVYEQYF.

The genes are TRBV28 and TRBJ2-7; 10 bases are a match to TRBD1. The CDR3 is 20 amino acids. Looked up from germline, CDR1 is MDHEN and CDR2 is SYDVKM. Losses at the gene ends were 4 bases for V and 3 bases for J; bases not matched to a gene: 21. The CDR3 nucleotides are TGTGCCAGCAGTTCCGAAGAGACAGGGGGCGCTTTTCCAGCTTTCTACGAGCAGTACTTC. This translates into CASSSEETGGAFPAFYEQYF.

Relative to its sample, this clone is large (0.1 to 1%). This chain uses TRBV30 with TRBJ1-2; D not resolved. The CDR3 spans 12 residues. V was trimmed by 0 bases and J by 7 bases, leaving 9 bases between them. From germline, CDR1 is GTSNPN and CDR2 SVGIG (reference sequence). CDR3 sequence reads: CAWSVVEGGYTF. The DNA of the CDR3 is TGTGCCTGGAGTGTAGTTGAGGGTGGCTACACCTTC. Drawing the rest from reference TRBV30 and TRBJ1-2, the complete variable domain is SQTIHQWPATLVQPVGSPLSLECTVEGTSNPNLYWYRQAAGRGLQLLFYSVGIGQISSEVPQNLSASRPQDRQFILSSKKLLLSDSGFYLCAWSVVEGGYTFGSGTRLTVV.

J is TRBJ1-4 and V is TRBV7-9; D possibly corresponds to TRBD1 (6 bases). The CDR3 loop spans 16 amino acids. The V end was cut by 6 bases, the J end by 0 bases, with 14 bases between. The germline V gene has CDR1 SEHNR and CDR2 FQNEAQ (reference sequence). CDR3 loop: CASRSTGKATNEKLFF. The CDR3 nucleotides are TGTGCCAGCAGATCAACAGGGAAAGCAACTAATGAAAAACTGTTTTTT.

The V gene is TRBV5-6, the J gene TRBJ1-2; D is unclear. The length of the CDR3 is 15 residues. Trimming cost V 2 bases and J 4 bases, with 15 bases left between them. CDR1 is SGHDT and CDR2 is YYEEEE in the germline V gene. The CDR3 sequence: CASSLERGQPYGYTF. Written as DNA, the CDR3 is TGTGCCAGCAGCTTAGAGAGAGGGCAGCCCTATGGCTACACCTTC.

J is TRBJ1-6 and V is TRBV14; D may be TRBD1 (6 bases). Trimming removed 4 bases from V and 8 bases from J, with 15 bases in between. The CDR3 extends over 15 amino acids. The germline gives CDR1 SGHDN, CDR2 FVKESK. The CDR3 region is CASSRLTGLDSPLHF. The CDR3 DNA sequence: TGTGCCAGCAGCCGACTAACAGGGTTGGATTCACCCCTCCACTTT.

This chain connects TRBV28 to TRBJ2-7; D is undetermined. The V end was cut by 10 bases, the J end by 1 base, with 11 bases between. The CDR3 sequence is 12 residues long. Looked up from germline, CDR1 is MDHEN and CDR2 is SYDVKM. CDR3 coding DNA: TGTGCCATCGTAGCTCCTTCCTACGAGCAGTACTTC. Translation: CAIVAPSYEQYF.

The CDR3 protein is CASSTENSPLHF. CDR3 nucleotide sequence: TGTGCCAGCAGTACAGAGAATTCACCCCTCCACTTT. The V and J genes are TRBV6-5 and TRBJ1-6; D uncertain. CDR3 size: 12 residues. Germline CDR1 and CDR2: MNHEY and SVGAGI. Deletions cut 5 bases from V and 7 bases from J, with 6 bases between.

This clone was found once. V and J are TRBV5-5 and TRBJ2-7, with 10 bases aligning to TRBD2. Germline V gives CDR1 SGHKS, CDR2 YYEKEE (reference sequence). The CDR3 loop spans 14 amino acids. Unmatched junction bases numbered 7, after V lost 5 bases and J lost 5 bases. The CDR3 nucleotides read TGTGCCAGCAGTGGAGCGGGGGGGCATGACGAGCAGTACTTC. Its translation is CASSGAGGHDEQYF.

The CDR3 region is CASSSIAGPTYEQYF. The CDR3 DNA follows: TGTGCCAGTAGTTCGATAGCAGGGCCGACGTACGAGCAGTACTTC. The V call is TRBV19, the J call TRBJ2-7; D might be TRBD1 (5 bases). V lost 5 bases and J lost 4, with 18 bases in between. The CDR3 contains 15 residues. The germline CDR1 and CDR2 sequences are LNHDA and SQIVND (reference sequence).

The V call is TRBV29-1, the J call TRBJ2-1; TRBD1 aligns across 9 bases. The CDR3 length is 13 residues. Germline CDR1 reads SQVTM; CDR2 reads ANQGSEA. Trimming took 7 bases from V and 6 from J; bases not matched to a gene: 7. The CDR3 loop reads CSGDRVGSNEQFF. The CDR3 DNA reads TGCAGCGGGGACAGGGTGGGATCCAATGAGCAGTTCTTC.

V usage is TRBV5-1 and J usage is TRBJ2-7, with 7 bases fitting TRBD2. Looked up from germline, CDR1 is SGHRS and CDR2 is YFSETQ. CDR3 length: 15 residues. The junction had 6 bases not matched to a gene; V was cut back by 3 bases and J by 0 bases. CDR3 in DNA: TGCGCCAGCAGCTGGGAGGGACTAAACTCCTACGAGCAGTACTTC. Encoded protein: CASSWEGLNSYEQYF.

The V gene is TRBV27, the J gene TRBJ2-2; 8 bases fit TRBD2. This CDR3 spans 16 amino acids. CDR1 is MNHEY and CDR2 is SMNVEV in the germline V gene (reference sequence). The ends lost 5 bases at V and 6 bases at J; junction bases unmatched: 11. The CDR3 DNA reads as TGTGCCAGCAGTCTCAATTCAGGACTAGCATCCGGGGAGCTGTTTTTT. The encoded protein is CASSLNSGLASGELFF.

This chain connects TRBV19 to TRBJ2-3, with TRBD1 identical over 8 bases. Looked up from germline, CDR1 is LNHDA and CDR2 is SQIVND (reference sequence). This CDR3 contains 14 residues. V dropped 8 bases and J dropped 1; count of bases not matched to a gene: 5. The DNA of the CDR3 is TGTGCCAGTGTACAGGGGGAGGGCACAGATACGCAGTATTTT. Translating it yields CASVQGEGTDTQYF.

The rearrangement uses TRBV28 and TRBJ2-1, with TRBD2 matching 9 bases. V lost 5 bases to trimming and J lost 7 bases; unmatched junction nucleotides: 15. Germline loops: CDR1 MDHEN, CDR2 SYDVKM. CDR3 length: 17 amino acids. CDR3 region: CASSPYLREGRNNEQFF. CDR3 coding DNA: TGTGCCAGCAGTCCTTACTTGCGGGAGGGCCGTAATAATGAGCAGTTCTTC.